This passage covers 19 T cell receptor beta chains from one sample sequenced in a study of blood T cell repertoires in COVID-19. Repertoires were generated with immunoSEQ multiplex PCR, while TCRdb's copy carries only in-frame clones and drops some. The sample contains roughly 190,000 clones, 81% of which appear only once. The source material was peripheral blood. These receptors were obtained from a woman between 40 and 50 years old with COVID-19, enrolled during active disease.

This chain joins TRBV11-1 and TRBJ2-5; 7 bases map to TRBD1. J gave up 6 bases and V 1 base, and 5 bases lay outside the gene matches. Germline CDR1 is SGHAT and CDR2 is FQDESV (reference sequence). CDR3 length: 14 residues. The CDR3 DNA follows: TGTGCCAGCAGCTTAGACAGGGGACAGAAGACCCAGTACTTC. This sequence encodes CASSLDRGQKTQYF.

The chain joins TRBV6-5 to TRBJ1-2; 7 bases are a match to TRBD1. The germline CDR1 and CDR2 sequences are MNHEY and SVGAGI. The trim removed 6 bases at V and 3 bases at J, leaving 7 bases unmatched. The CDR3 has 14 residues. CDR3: CASRAPTGDYGYTF. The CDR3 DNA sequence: TGTGCCAGCAGAGCACCTACAGGGGACTATGGCTACACCTTC.

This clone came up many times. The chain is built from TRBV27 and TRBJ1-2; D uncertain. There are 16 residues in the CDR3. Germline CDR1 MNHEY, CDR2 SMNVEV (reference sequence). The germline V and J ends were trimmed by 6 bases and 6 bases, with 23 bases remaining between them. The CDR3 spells CASSPRVPPTRHGYTF. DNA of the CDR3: TGTGCCAGCAGCCCGAGGGTGCCCCCAACAAGGCATGGCTACACCTTC.

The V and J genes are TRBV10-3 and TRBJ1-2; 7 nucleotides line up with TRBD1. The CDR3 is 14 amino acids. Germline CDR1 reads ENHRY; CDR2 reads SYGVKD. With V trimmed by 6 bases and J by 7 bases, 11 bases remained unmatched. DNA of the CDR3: TGTGCCATCAGCGTACAACAGGGGTCTAGTGGCTACACCTTC. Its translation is CAISVQQGSSGYTF.

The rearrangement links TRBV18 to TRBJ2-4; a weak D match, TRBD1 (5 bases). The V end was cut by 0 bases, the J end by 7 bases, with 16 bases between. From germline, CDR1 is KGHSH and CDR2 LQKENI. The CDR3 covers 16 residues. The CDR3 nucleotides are TGTGCCAGCTCACCACCGACTGCCGGCCCAGGGAACATTCAGTACTTC. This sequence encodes CASSPPTAGPGNIQYF.

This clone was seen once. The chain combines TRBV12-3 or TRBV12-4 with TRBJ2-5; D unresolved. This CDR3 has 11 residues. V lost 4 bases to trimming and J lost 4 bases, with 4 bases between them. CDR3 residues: CASSSGETQYF. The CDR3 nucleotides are TGTGCCAGCAGTTCGGGAGAGACCCAGTACTTC.

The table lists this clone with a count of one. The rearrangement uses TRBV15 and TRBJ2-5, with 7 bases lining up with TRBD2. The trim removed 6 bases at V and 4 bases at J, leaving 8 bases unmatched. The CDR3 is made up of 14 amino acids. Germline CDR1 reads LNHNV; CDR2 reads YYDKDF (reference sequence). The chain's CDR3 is CATSLAGVSETQYF. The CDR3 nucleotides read TGTGCCACCAGTTTAGCGGGCGTCTCAGAGACCCAGTACTTC.

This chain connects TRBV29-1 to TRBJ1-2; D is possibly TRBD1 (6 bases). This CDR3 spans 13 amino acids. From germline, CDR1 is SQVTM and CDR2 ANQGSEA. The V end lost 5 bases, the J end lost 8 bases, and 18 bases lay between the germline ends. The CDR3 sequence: CSVRTTGFRGYTF. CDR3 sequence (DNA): TGCAGCGTTAGGACCACAGGGTTTCGGGGCTACACCTTC.

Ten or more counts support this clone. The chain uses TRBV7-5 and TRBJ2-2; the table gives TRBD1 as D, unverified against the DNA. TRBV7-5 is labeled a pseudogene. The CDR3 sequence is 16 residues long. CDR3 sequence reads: CACLLGDKPNTGELFF. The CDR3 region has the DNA TGTGCCTGTCTACTCGGGGACAAACCGAACACCGGGGAGCTGTTTTTT.

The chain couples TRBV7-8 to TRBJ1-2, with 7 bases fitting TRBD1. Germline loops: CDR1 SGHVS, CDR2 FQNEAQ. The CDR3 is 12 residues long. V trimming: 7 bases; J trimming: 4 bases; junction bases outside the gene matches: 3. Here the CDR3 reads CASTGTAYGYTF. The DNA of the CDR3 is TGTGCCAGCACCGGGACAGCCTATGGCTACACCTTC. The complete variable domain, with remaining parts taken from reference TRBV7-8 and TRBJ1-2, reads GAGVSQSPRYKVAKRGQDVALRCDPISGHVSLFWYQQALGQGPEFLTYFQNEAQLDKSGLPSDRFFAERPEGSVSTLKIQRTQQEDSAVYLCASTGTAYGYTFGSGTRLTVV.

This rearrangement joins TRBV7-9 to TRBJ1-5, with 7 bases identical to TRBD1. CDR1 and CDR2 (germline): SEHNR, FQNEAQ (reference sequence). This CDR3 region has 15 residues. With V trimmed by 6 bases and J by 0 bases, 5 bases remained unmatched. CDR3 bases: TGTGCCAGCAGTTTCGGACAGGATAGCAATCAGCCCCAGCATTTT. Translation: CASSFGQDSNQPQHF.

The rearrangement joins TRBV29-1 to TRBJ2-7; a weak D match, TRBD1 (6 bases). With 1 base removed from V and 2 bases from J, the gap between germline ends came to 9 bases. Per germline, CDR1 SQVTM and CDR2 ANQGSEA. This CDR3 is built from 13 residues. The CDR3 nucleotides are TGCAGCGTTGAAGCGAGGGACACCTACGAGCAGTACTTC. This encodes CSVEARDTYEQYF.

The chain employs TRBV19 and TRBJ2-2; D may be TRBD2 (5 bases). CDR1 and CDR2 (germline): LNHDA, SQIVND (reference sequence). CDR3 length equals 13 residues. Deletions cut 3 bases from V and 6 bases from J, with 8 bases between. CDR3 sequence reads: CASSIGESGELFF. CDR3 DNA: TGTGCCAGTAGTATTGGGGAGTCCGGGGAGCTGTTTTTT. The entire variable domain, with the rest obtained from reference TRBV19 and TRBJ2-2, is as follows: DGGITQSPKYLFRKEGQNVTLSCEQNLNHDAMYWYRQDPGQGLRLIYYSQIVNDFQKGDIAEGYSVSREKKESFPLTVTSAQKNPTAFYLCASSIGESGELFFGEGSRLTVL.

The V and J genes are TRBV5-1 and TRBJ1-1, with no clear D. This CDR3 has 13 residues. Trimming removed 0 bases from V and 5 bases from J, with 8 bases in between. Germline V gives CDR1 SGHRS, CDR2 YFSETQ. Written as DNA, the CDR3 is TGCGCCAGCAGCTTGGCCAGCGGGACTGAAGCTTTCTTT. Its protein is CASSLASGTEAFF.

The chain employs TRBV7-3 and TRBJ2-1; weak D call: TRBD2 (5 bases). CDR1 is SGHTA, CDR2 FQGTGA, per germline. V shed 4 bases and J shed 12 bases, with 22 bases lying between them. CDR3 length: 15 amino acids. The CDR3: CASSSSTSTPMGQFF. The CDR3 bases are TGTGCCAGCAGCTCTTCCACTAGTACCCCCATGGGGCAGTTCTTC.

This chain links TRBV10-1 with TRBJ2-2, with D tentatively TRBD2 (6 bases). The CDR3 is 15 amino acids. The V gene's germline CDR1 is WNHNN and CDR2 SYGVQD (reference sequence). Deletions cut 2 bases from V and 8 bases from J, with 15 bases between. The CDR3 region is CASSERGRGVGELFF. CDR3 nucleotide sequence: TGCGCCAGCAGTGAGCGCGGGCGGGGCGTTGGGGAGCTGTTTTTT.

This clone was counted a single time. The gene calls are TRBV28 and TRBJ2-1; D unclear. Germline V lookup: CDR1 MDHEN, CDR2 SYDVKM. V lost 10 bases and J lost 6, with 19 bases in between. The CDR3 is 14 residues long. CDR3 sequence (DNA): TGTGCCACCGCCGGGTCCCCACTGGCCAATGAGCAGTTCTTC. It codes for CATAGSPLANEQFF.

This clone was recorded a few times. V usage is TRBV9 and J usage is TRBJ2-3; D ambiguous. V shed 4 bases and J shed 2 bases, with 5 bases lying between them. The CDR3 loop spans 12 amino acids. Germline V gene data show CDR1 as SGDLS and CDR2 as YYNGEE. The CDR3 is CASSSLTDTQYF. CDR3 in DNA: TGTGCCAGCAGCTCCCTCACAGATACGCAGTATTTT.

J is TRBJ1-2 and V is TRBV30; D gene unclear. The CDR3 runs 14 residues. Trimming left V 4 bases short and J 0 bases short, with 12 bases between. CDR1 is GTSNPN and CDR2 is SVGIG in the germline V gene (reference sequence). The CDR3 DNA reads TGTGCCTGGATCCCGGGGTCTGCTAACTATGGCTACACCTTC. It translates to CAWIPGSANYGYTF.